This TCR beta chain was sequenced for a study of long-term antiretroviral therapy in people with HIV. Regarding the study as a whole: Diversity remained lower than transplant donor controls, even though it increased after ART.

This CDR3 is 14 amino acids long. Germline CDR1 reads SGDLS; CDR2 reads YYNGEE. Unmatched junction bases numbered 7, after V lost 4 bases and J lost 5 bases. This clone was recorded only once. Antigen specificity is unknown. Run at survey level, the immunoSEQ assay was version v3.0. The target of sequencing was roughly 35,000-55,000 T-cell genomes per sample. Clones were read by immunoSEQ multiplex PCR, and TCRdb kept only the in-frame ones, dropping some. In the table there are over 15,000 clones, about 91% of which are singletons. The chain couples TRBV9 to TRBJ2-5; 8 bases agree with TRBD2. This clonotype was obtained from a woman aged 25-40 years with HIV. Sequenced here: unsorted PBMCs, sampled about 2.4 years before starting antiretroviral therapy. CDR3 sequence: CASSLMPGGETQYF. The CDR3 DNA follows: TGTGCCAGCAGCTTAATGCCGGGGGGGGAGACCCAGTACTTC.